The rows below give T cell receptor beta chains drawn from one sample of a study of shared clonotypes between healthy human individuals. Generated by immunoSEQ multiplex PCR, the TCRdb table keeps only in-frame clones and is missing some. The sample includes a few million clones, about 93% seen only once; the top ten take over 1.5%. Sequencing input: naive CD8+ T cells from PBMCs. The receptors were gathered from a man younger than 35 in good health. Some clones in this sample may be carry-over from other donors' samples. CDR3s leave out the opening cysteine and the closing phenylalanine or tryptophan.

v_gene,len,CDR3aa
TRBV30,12,AWIYGTGGTEAF
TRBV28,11,ASRPPPSYEQY
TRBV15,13,ATFQGRSGANVLT
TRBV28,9,ASSPNEKLF
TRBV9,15,ASSVDRGALSNYGYT
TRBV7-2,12,ASSLAGGVETQY
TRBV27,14,ASSLLLASSTDTQY
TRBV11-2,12,ASSLVRVQETQY
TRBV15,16,ATSRLGTSGSDTDTQY
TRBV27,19,ASSFFSPGLAGRGGTDTQY
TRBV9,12,ASSVGQFNQPQH
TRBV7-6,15,ASSLVDDSLLGTEAF
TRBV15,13,ATSMTGRSNQPQH
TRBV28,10,ASSWTGYEQY
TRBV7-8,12,ASSLLVSNQPQH
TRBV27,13,ASSSFLTASYGYT
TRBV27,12,ASRFGTANYGYT
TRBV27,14,ASSSTPNPSTDTQY
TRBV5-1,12,ASSQAVPNTEAF
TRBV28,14,ASSPTSGRRVGELF
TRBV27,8,ASRIGEQF
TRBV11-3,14,ASSQVGEGNTGELF
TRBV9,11,ASSDGNREGYT
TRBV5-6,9,ASSYGREQY
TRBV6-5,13,ASSYSREPYYEQY